This record looks at one T cell receptor (beta chain) sequence and its context. Antigen: not known. The sample belongs to a study of T cell responses to AZD1222 COVID-19 vaccine. Regarding the study as a whole: Most donors were white British, females outnumbered males, and clonal diversity was possibly underestimated.

Per germline, CDR1 MGHRA and CDR2 YSYEKL. The CDR3 runs to 13 residues. V lost 0 bases, J lost 7 bases, and 4 bases lay in between. Profiling relied on immunoSEQ multiplex PCR, and the TCRdb table lists in-frame clones only, not all of them. The profile shows around 65,000 clones, about 74% of them singletons. The sequences come from peripheral blood, collected on day 0 of AZD1222 vaccination. The rearrangement joins TRBV4-1 to TRBJ1-6; D is uncertain. The receptor comes from an adult in good health. The CDR3: CASSQEGNSPLHF. The CDR3 DNA is TGCGCCAGCAGCCAAGAAGGGAATTCACCCCTCCACTTT.